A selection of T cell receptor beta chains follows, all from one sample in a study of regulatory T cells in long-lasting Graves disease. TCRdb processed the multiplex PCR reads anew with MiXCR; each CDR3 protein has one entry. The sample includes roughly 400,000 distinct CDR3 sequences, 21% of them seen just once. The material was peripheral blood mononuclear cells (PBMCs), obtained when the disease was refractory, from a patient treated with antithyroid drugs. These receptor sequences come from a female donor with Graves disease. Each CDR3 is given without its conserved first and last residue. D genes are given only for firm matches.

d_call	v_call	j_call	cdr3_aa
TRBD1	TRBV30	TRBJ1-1	AWTGTGQTEAF
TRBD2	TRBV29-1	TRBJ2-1	SGGLAGVINEQF
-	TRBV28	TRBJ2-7	ASSLTPLGEQY
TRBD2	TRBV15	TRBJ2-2	ATSRDPSGTNTGELF
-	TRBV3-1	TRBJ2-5	ASSQDTWQETQY
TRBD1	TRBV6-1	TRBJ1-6	ASSTGTGELRTPLH
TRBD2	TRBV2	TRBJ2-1	ASSGWTSGGSAAEQF
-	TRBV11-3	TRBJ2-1	ASSESSNEQF
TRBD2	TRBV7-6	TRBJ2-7	ASSLFGGRASSYEQY
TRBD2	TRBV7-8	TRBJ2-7	ASSLVISGGTYEQY
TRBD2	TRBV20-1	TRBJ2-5	STRDLTSSMETQY
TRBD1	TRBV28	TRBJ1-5	ASTRGGTGNLPQH
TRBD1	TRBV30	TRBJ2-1	AWSALDRDYNEQF
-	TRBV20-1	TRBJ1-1	SARDYGGRLTEAF
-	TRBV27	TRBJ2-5	ASSSGLGTQETQY
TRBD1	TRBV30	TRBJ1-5	AWSSISGTGDQPQH
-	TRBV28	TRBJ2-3	ASSLDTHTQY
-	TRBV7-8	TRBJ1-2	ASSQGKDGYT
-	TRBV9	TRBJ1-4	ASSVGGSNEKLF
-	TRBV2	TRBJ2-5	ASSPRGTETQY
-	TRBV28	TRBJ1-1	ASSFERPNTEAF
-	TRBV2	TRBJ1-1	ASMELEAF